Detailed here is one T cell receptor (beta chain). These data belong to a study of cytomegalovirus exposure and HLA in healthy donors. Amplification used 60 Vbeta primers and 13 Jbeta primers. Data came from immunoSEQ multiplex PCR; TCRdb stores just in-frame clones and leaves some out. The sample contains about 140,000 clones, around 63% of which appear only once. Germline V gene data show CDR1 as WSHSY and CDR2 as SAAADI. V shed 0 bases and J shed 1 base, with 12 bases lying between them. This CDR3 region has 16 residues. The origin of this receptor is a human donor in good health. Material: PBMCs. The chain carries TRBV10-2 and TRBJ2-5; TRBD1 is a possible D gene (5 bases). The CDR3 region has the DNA TGCGCCAGCAGTGAGTCCAACCAGGGATCCCAAGAGACCCAGTACTTC. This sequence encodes CASSESNQGSQETQYF.